This entry lists 4 T cell receptor beta chains sequenced from one sample in a study of CD8+CD57+ T cells in acquired aplastic anemia (dated by TCRdb to 2016 to 2019). The patients picked for sequencing were ones in whom flow cytometry had shown an expansion of CD8+CD57+ cells. The sample was run on an Illumina HiSeq 2000. Profiling of TCR beta VDJ combinations and CDR3 sequences used genomic DNA as the template. The public sequencing data were trimmed at Q25 with fastp and processed into clonotypes with MiXCR by TCRdb, which kept only in-frame beta chains. Every entry covers one CDR3 protein and lists the most common genes and DNA from its rows. The sample profile shows more than 250,000 distinct CDR3 sequences; roughly 82% of them were found once. Jointly, the top ten make up approximately 42% of the sample. The material sequenced was sorted CD4+, CD8+, or CD8+CD57+ T cells (not recorded which) from PBMCs. The origin of the receptors is a human donor with aplastic anemia.

On this clonotype: One junction end does not reproduce the germline sequence, and a read error may be involved. The V gene is TRBV15, the J gene TRBJ2-3; D uncertain. The V gene's germline CDR1 is LNHNV and CDR2 YYDKDF (reference sequence). This CDR3 contains 14 residues. Here the CDR3 DNA reads TGTGCCAGCAGCTTACCGGGCCGTCCCTATACGCAGTATTTT. It specifies CASSLPGRPYTQYF.

The sample holds a few counts of this clonotype. This could be a read error, since a much larger clone is one nucleotide away. The chain joins TRBV4-3 to TRBJ1-2, with D tentatively TRBD1 (6 bases). V lost 4 bases to trimming and J lost 7 bases, with 19 bases between them. This CDR3 spans 15 amino acids. Germline V gene data show CDR1 as LGHNA and CDR2 as YSLEER. The CDR3 here is CASSPRGGAGCGYTF. The CDR3 DNA follows: TGCGCCAGCAGCCCCCGGGGGGGGGCTGGCTGTGGCTACACCTTC.

The chain's CDR3 is CASSLVVTSGDTQYTF. The CDR3 nucleotides are TGTGCCAGCAGCTTAGTAGTGACTAGCGGAGATACGCAGTACACCTTC. V is TRBV7-3 and J is TRBJ1-2; unclear D gene. The CDR3 extends over 16 amino acids. CDR1 is SGHTA, CDR2 FQGTGA, per germline. The ends were cut back, 2 bases at V and 11 bases at J, with 24 bases in the middle.

The chain uses TRBV29-1 and TRBJ1-6, with a possible D match to TRBD1 (6 bases). In germline, CDR1 is SQVTM, CDR2 ANQGSEA. The CDR3 runs to 15 residues. Between the trimmed V and J ends, which lost 7 bases and 3 bases, there was a span of 16 bases. CDR3 sequence: CSASKQDSYNSPLHF. The DNA of the CDR3 is TGCAGCGCCTCAAAACAGGACAGCTATAATTCACCCCTCCACTTT.